This T cell receptor beta chain was sequenced in a study of low-dose radiotherapy and immunotherapy resistance in tumors. Study summary: It was every two weeks, one day before radiation and immunotherapy, that intravenous cyclophosphamide 200 mg/m2 was given.

cDNA synthesis used a TRAV/TRBV-specific primer set for both chains. Amplification, which lasted around 22 PCR cycles, used a constant-region primer and V-primer adapter to amplify TCRs. The isolated mRNA underwent amplification through in vitro transcription. TCRdb reanalysed the reads using MiXCR and keeps one entry per CDR3 protein. The repertoire includes approximately 70,000 distinct CDR3 sequences, around 30% of them detected once, and roughly 10% sits in the top ten. Many counts were recorded for this clonotype. The CDR3 runs 16 residues. CDR1 is SGHRS, CDR2 YFSETQ, per germline. The germline V and J ends were trimmed by 0 bases and 4 bases, with 14 bases remaining between them. The time point was: before trial treatment. Advanced solid tumors lacking tumor-infiltrating lymphocytes characterized eligible patients.

The TCR was taken from a female donor with ovarian cancer. Sequenced here: PBMCs, sampled before treatment. The rearrangement links TRBV5-1 to TRBJ2-1; possibly TRBD2 for D (7 bases). For the CDR3, the DNA is TGCGCCAGCAGCTTGGTTGAGGGGGGGATTTACAATGAGCAGTTCTTC. This sequence encodes CASSLVEGGIYNEQFF.